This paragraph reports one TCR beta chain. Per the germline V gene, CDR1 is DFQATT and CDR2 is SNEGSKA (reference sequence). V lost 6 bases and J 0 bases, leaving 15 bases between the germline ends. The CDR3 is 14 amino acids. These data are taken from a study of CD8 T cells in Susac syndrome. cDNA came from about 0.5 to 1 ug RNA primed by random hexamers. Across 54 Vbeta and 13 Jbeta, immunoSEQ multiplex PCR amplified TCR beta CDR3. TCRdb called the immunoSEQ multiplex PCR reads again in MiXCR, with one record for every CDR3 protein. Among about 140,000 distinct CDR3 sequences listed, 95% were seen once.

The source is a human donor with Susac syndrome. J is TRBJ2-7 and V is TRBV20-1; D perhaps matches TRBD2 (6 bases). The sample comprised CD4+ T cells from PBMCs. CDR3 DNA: TGCAGTGCCGCAAGCGGGTTTAACTCCTACGAGCAGTACTTC. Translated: CSAASGFNSYEQYF.